The subject of this entry is one TCR beta chain. The antigen is undetermined. Using its own MiXCR run on the reads, TCRdb lists one record per CDR3 protein. The sample comprises 140,000 to 150,000 distinct CDR3 sequences, 30% to 40% of which are singletons, and about 50% rests with the top ten. This specimen comes from a study of T cell repertoires in cytomegalovirus infection. Study as a whole: Newly reported HLA-C-restricted and thoroughly characterized HLA-B-restricted CMV epitopes were employed. A matching HLA type, together with CMV infection, was signaled by public TCR beta signatures.

Whole-study results and caveats: Dominating the ex vivo response were HLA-C-restricted CMV-specific TCR beta clonotypes.

This material consisted of CD8+ T cells from cultured PBMCs, taken from culture after CMV antigen stimulation. The TCR comes from a human donor in good health (CMV status not recorded). Some clones in this sample may be carry-over from other donors' samples.

The CDR3 bases are TGTGCCAGCAGTTTAAGGCTGGGGCTATACGAGCAGTACTTC. Translated: CASSLRLGLYEQYF. V is TRBV27 and J is TRBJ2-7, with a weak D call TRBD1 (5 bases). The CDR3 is 14 residues long. V was trimmed by 2 bases and J by 4 bases, leaving 12 bases between them. CDR1 MNHEY and CDR2 SMNVEV come from the germline V gene (reference sequence).